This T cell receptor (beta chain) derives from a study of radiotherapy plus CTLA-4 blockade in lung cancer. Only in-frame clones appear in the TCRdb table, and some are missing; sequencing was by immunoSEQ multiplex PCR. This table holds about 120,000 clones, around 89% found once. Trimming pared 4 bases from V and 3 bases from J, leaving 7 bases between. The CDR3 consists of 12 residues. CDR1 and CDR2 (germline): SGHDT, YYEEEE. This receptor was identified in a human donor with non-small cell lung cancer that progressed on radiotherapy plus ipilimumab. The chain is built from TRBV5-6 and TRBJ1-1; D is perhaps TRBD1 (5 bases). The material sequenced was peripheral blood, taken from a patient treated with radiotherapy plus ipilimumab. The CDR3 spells CASSRGDTEAFF. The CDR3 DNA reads TGTGCCAGCAGCCGGGGGGACACTGAAGCTTTCTTT.